Sequencing of this T cell receptor beta chain was carried out in a study of blood T cells in healthy people across ages. Ranging in age from about 6 to 95, the donors were healthy Caucasian individuals from Russia. Germline values: CDR1 SGHRS, CDR2 YFSETQ. The J segment lost 7 bases and the V segment lost 5 bases, leaving 13 bases of the junction unmatched. This CDR3 comprises 16 residues. Study-wide findings and caveats: TCR beta diversity was tightly associated with the proportion of naive T cells. Older age coincided with a roughly linear decline in TCR beta diversity per million T cells.

This clonotype was recorded only once. Its antigen remains unknown. A second roughly 6 to 11 cycle PCR used barcoded and J-beta primers. TCRdb processed the 5' RACE reads anew with MiXCR; each CDR3 protein has one entry. The table has over a million distinct CDR3 sequences, approximately 43% seen once; the top ten hold about 4%. This TCR came from a young woman in good health. This chain connects TRBV5-1 to TRBJ2-1; 9 bases align to TRBD1. Input material: blood. The CDR3, as DNA: TGCGCCAGCAGTTACTCCGGGACAGGGTCATTAAATGAGCAGTTCTTC. Protein: CASSYSGTGSLNEQFF.